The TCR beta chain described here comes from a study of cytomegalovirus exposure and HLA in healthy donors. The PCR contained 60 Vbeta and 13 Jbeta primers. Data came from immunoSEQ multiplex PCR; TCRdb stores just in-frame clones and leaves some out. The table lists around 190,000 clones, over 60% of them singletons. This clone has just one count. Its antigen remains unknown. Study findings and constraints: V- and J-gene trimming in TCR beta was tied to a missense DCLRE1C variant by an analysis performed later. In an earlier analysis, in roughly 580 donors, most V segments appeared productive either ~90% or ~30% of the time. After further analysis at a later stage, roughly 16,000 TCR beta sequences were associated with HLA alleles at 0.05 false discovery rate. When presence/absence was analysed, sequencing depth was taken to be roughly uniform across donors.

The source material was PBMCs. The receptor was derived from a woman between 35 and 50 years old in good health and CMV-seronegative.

The CDR3 coding sequence is TGTGCCAGTAGTACCTGGACAGGGGGTGGCGAGCAGTACTTC. It encodes CASSTWTGGGEQYF. The chain recombines TRBV19 with TRBJ2-7; 10 bases are a match to TRBD1. Germline trimming cut 4 bases from V and 6 bases from J; bases unmatched to any gene: 6. CDR3 length: 14 amino acids. Germline CDR1 and CDR2: LNHDA and SQIVND (reference sequence).